The source of this T cell receptor (beta chain) is a study of PD-1 blockade in classical Hodgkin lymphoma. The sample holds one count of this clone. No antigen is known for it. Study-level results: Differences between repertoires have undefined causes, possibly disease activity or prior therapy.

Time point specified: cycle 4 day 1 (C4D1), after more than five weeks of nivolumab. Brentuximab vedotin exposure varied, and every patient relapsed after autologous stem cell transplantation. The CDR3 loop spans 15 amino acids. CDR1 is SGHRS and CDR2 is YFSETQ in the germline V gene. Deletions cut 5 bases from V and 7 bases from J, with 22 bases between. Only in-frame clones appear in the TCRdb table, and some are missing; sequencing was by immunoSEQ multiplex PCR. The sample lists around 60,000 clones; 91% were seen once. This sample comprised peripheral blood mononuclear cells (PBMCs), obtained before the fourth cycle of nivolumab. The origin of this receptor is a human donor with classical Hodgkin lymphoma. This chain links TRBV5-1 with TRBJ2-7; a possible D gene is TRBD1 (5 bases). CDR3 region: CASSRAPDTAAEQYF. Here the CDR3 DNA reads TGCGCCAGCAGTCGCGCACCGGACACCGCAGCAGAGCAGTACTTC.